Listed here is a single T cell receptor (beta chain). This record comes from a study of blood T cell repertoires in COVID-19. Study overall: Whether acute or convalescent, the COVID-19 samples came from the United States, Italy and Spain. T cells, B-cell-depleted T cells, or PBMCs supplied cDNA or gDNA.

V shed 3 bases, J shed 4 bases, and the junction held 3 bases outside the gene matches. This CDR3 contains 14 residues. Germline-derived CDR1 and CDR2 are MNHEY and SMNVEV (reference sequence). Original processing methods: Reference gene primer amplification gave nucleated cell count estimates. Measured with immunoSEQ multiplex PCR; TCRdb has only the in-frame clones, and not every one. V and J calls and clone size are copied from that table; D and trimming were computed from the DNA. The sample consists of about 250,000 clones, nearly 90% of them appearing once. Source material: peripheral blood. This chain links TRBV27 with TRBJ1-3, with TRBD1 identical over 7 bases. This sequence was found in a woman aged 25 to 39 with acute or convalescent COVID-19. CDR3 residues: CASSLRGLGNTIYF. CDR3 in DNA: TGTGCCAGCAGTTTGAGGGGGCTGGGAAACACCATATATTTT.